These T cell receptor beta chains were read from a single sample in a study of blood T cell repertoires in COVID-19. Sequenced by immunoSEQ multiplex PCR; TCRdb stores in-frame clones only, minus some. The sample carries 150,000 to 200,000 clones, roughly 80% recorded once. The sequencing input was peripheral blood. These receptors came from a man aged 55 to 70 with active or convalescent COVID-19. Each CDR3 is given with its conserved first and last residue. A D gene is named only where the DNA matches it firmly. A clone size is listed for some rows: how often the clone was seen (once, few, many), or a class if it is expanded.

>NA|TRBV7-3|NA|TRBJ2-3
TGTGCCAGCAGCTTAAACGCGCGGGGAGCGGGCGCAGATACGCAGTATTTT
CASSLNARGAGADTQYF
>NA|TRBV9|NA|TRBJ2-3
TGTGCCAGCAGCGTAGGGAGGTCAGATACGCAGTATTTT
CASSVGRSDTQYF
>TRBD1|TRBV3-1/TRBV3-2|NA|TRBJ2-5
TGTGCCAGCAGCCCATGGGACAGGGGTGAGACCCAGTACTTC
CASSPWDRGETQYF
>NA|TRBV12-5|few|TRBJ1-1
TGTGCTAGTGGTGTAGGGAGGGGCACTGAAGCTTTCTTT
CASGVGRGTEAFF
>NA|TRBV7-9|NA|TRBJ2-7
TGTGCCAGCTTAGCGTCAAGCTCCTACGAGCAGTACTTC
CASLASSSYEQYF
>TRBD1|TRBV4-1|NA|TRBJ1-2
TGCGCCAGCAGCCAGGCTACAAACAGGGGCTATGGCTACACCTTC
CASSQATNRGYGYTF
>NA|TRBV5-1|NA|TRBJ1-3
TGCGCCAGCAGCTCCACAGGTACATCAGGAAACACCATATATTTT
CASSSTGTSGNTIYF
>NA|TRBV30|NA|TRBJ1-3
TGTGCCTGGAGTCCCCGCCAAGGGAGCTCTGGAAACACCATATATTTT
CAWSPRQGSSGNTIYF
>NA|TRBV24-1|NA|TRBJ2-5
TGTGCCACCAGTGCCCTAGAGACCCAGTACTTC
CATSALETQYF
>NA|TRBV5-1|NA|TRBJ2-3
TGCGCCAGCAGCAGACCAACGGGGACTGCTGGCACAGATACGCAGTATTTT
CASSRPTGTAGTDTQYF
>TRBD2|TRBV4-2|NA|TRBJ2-7
TGTGCCAGCAGCCAAGTCGGGACTAGCGGGTACGAGCAGTACTTC
CASSQVGTSGYEQYF
>TRBD2|TRBV28|NA|TRBJ2-7
TGTGCCAGCAGTTTATCTACGGGACTAGCCTCCTACGAGCAGTACTTC
CASSLSTGLASYEQYF
>TRBD1|TRBV25-1|NA|TRBJ2-7
TGTGCCAGCAGTTCCACGACAGGGGGCACGGACGAGCAGTACTTC
CASSSTTGGTDEQYF
>NA|TRBV28|NA|TRBJ2-7
TGTGCCAGCAGGAAGCTAGGATCCTCCTCCTACGAGCAGTACTTC
CASRKLGSSSYEQYF
>NA|TRBV6-5|NA|TRBJ1-4
TGTGCCAGCACCCAACGGGGGGAAAAACTGTTTTTT
CASTQRGEKLFF
>TRBD1|TRBV7-9|NA|TRBJ2-7
TGTGCCAGCAGCTCGACAGGGGGGTTCTACGAGCAGTACTTC
CASSSTGGFYEQYF
>TRBD1|TRBV14|few|TRBJ2-1
TGTGCCAGCAGCCAATTATTCCGGACAGGAGTGAACAATGAGCAGTTCTTC
CASSQLFRTGVNNEQFF
>NA|TRBV10-3|NA|TRBJ2-1
TGTGCCATCAGTGACAGGGGCATTTCCTACAATGAGCAGTTCTTC
CAISDRGISYNEQFF
>NA|TRBV6-5|NA|TRBJ2-5
TGTGCCAGCAGGACGACAGGAGGAGAGACCCAGTACTTC
CASRTTGGETQYF
>TRBD1|TRBV10-3|NA|TRBJ2-3
TGTGCCATCAGTCGGACAGGGGAAAGCTCAGATACGCAGTATTTT
CAISRTGESSDTQYF
>TRBD2|TRBV2|NA|TRBJ2-1
TGTGCCAGCAGTGATACTAGCGGGACCACCTACAATGAGCAGTTCTTC
CASSDTSGTTYNEQFF
>NA|TRBV2|few|TRBJ2-7
TGTGCCAGCAGCCCCACAGGGTACTACGAGCAGTACTTC
CASSPTGYYEQYF
>NA|TRBV11-2|few|TRBJ1-1
TGTGCCAGCAGTTACCCTGGGGGGAACGCTTTCTTT
CASSYPGGNAFF
>NA|TRBV28|few|TRBJ1-5
TGTGCCAGCAGTTTAGACCGCGGGGGCGAGGGGCAGCCCCAGCATTTT
CASSLDRGGEGQPQHF
>TRBD1|TRBV27|NA|TRBJ1-1
TGTGCCAGCAGACCTTTAGACAGGGGAGAAACTGAAGCTTTCTTT
CASRPLDRGETEAFF
>NA|TRBV7-2|few|TRBJ2-7
TGTGCCAGCAGCTCCGGGGGGCGCGACGAGCAGTACTTC
CASSSGGRDEQYF